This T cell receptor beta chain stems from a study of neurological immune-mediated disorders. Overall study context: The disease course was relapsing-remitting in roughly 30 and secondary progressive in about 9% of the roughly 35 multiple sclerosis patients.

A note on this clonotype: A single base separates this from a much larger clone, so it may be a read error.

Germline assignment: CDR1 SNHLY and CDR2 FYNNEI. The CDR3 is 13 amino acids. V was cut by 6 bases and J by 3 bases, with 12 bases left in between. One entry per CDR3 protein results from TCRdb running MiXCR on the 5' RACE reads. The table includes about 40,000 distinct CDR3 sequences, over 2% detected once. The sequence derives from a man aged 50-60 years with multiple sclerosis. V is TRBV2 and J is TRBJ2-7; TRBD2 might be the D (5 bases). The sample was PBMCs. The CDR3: CASRTGKDYEQYF. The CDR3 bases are TGTGCCAGCAGGACGGGAAAGGACTACGAGCAGTACTTC.